This TCR beta chain was documented in a study of cytomegalovirus exposure and HLA in healthy donors. The CDR3 contains 15 residues. The ends were cut back, 3 bases at V and 6 bases at J, with 19 bases in the middle. CDR1 is SQVTM and CDR2 is ANQGSEA in the germline V gene. Amplification used 60 Vbeta primers and 13 Jbeta primers. This table comes from immunoSEQ multiplex PCR, and its TCRdb copy is limited to in-frame clones, with some not included. Of 150,000 to 200,000 clones detected, 70% to 80% appear once; the ten largest clones hold roughly 9.7%. Those who donated were healthy bone marrow donors. This clone was seen only a few times.

Sequenced material: PBMCs. The receptor comes from a man aged 18 to 29 in good health and CMV-seropositive. V usage is TRBV29-1 and J usage is TRBJ2-3; TRBD1 might be the D (5 bases). Here the CDR3 reads CSVDSPRDPGDTQYF. CDR3 coding DNA: TGCAGCGTTGACTCACCCAGGGATCCCGGGGATACGCAGTATTTT.